This T cell receptor beta chain came from a study of cytomegalovirus exposure and HLA in healthy donors. Whole-study context: Genotyping of some 400 donors showed that around 81% belonged to the Caucasian-associated ancestry cluster.

A word on this clone: Its antigen remains unknown.

Primers: 60 Vbeta forward and 13 Jbeta reverse. Clones were read by immunoSEQ multiplex PCR, and TCRdb kept only the in-frame ones, dropping some. The repertoire consists of around 100,000 clones, with 80% occurring once and the leading ten covering 6% to 9.5%. Trimming cost V 0 bases and J 8 bases; bases outside gene matches: 11. In germline, CDR1 is WSHSY, CDR2 SAAADI. The CDR3 sequence is 16 residues long. Findings of the study overall: Owing to their indistinguishability, certain V segments, notably TRBV6-2 and TRBV6-3, were excluded. Among TCR beta chains, those listed as cytomegalovirus-associated numbered over 150.

The gene calls are TRBV10-2 and TRBJ1-2, with 8 bases lining up with TRBD1. The sequenced sample was PBMCs. The TCR sequence derives from a man aged 25-45 years in good health and CMV-seronegative. CDR3 coding DNA: TGCGCCAGCAGTGAGTCCCCTCGGACAGGGTGGAACGGCTACACCTTC. It is translated as CASSESPRTGWNGYTF.